This passage covers 30 T cell receptor beta chains from one sample sequenced in a study of T cells after posttransplantation cyclophosphamide. Profiling relied on immunoSEQ multiplex PCR, and the TCRdb table lists in-frame clones only, not all of them. This sample carries 5,000 to 6,500 clones, none of them present only once. A marrow graft followed busulfan-fludarabine conditioning, with cyclophosphamide on days +3 and +4. Here the sequenced sample was PBMCs, taken around 380 days after allogeneic stem cell transplant with posttransplant cyclophosphamide. The receptors were gathered from a male patient between 60 and 69 years old who received an allogeneic stem cell transplant from a related donor, was CMV-positive, and had acute GVHD only. Some of these T cells may belong to the graft donor.

This clone was observed many times. The chain has TRBV25-1 and TRBJ2-3; 9 nucleotides line up with TRBD2. V was clipped by 6 bases and J by 4 bases; unmatched bases: 2. CDR1 is MGHDK, CDR2 SYGVNS, per germline. There are 13 residues in the CDR3. CDR3 sequence: CASRGTSSDTQYF. CDR3 DNA sequence: TGTGCCAGCAGGGGGACTAGCTCAGATACGCAGTATTTT.

This clone appeared many times. This chain uses TRBV10-1 with TRBJ2-1, with 7 positions matching TRBD2. V lost 0 bases, J lost 9 bases, and 8 bases stayed unmatched. CDR1 WNHNN and CDR2 SYGVQD come from the germline V gene (reference sequence). The CDR3 contains 15 residues. The CDR3 spells CASSESARGGGEQFF. CDR3 DNA sequence: TGCGCCAGCAGTGAGTCGGCCCGCGGGGGTGGTGAGCAGTTCTTC.

Many counts were recorded for this clone. The chain recombines TRBV5-1 with TRBJ1-2, with 7 bases lining up with TRBD1. Germline V gives CDR1 SGHRS, CDR2 YFSETQ. Trimming took 4 bases from V and 2 from J; bases not matched to a gene: 5. The length of the CDR3 is 14 residues. CDR3 DNA sequence: TGCGCCAGCAGCCCCCCACAGGGGAACTATGGCTACACCTTC. This codes for CASSPPQGNYGYTF. The full variable domain, with the rest looked up from reference TRBV5-1 and TRBJ1-2, is KAGVTQTPRYLIKTRGQQVTLSCSPISGHRSVSWYQQTPGQGLQFLFEYFSETQRNKGNFPGRFSGRQFSNSRSEMNVSTLELGDSALYLCASSPPQGNYGYTFGSGTRLTVV.

This clone was recorded at least ten times. This chain links TRBV7-2 with TRBJ2-1, with TRBD2 identical over 9 bases. CDR1 is SGHTA and CDR2 is FQGNSA in the germline V gene. Trimming removed 5 bases from V and 15 bases from J; junction bases left unmatched: 8. The CDR3 runs 12 residues. CDR3 bases: TGTGCCAGCAGCCGGGGACTAGCTATTTCGTTCTTC. This encodes CASSRGLAISFF.

This clone has ten or more counts. The chain couples TRBV5-1 to TRBJ2-7; possibly TRBD1 for D (5 bases). CDR3 length: 14 amino acids. Germline CDR1 and CDR2: SGHRS and YFSETQ. V was trimmed by 2 bases and J by 5 bases, leaving 14 bases between them. CDR3 sequence (DNA): TGCGCCAGCAGCTTTAGCTCAGGGATCGACGAGCAGTACTTC. It codes for CASSFSSGIDEQYF. Supplemented by reference TRBV5-1 and TRBJ2-7, the full variable domain reads KAGVTQTPRYLIKTRGQQVTLSCSPISGHRSVSWYQQTPGQGLQFLFEYFSETQRNKGNFPGRFSGRQFSNSRSEMNVSTLELGDSALYLCASSFSSGIDEQYFGPGTRLTVT.

At least ten counts were recorded for this clone. The chain uses TRBV12-2 and TRBJ2-7; whether TRBD1, the table's D call, matches the DNA was not checked. TRBV12-2 is a known pseudogene. CDR3 length: 18 residues. The DNA for the CDR3 is TGTGCAAGTCGCTTACTGTGGGACAGGGCTCATCGGATCTACGAGCAGTACTTC. It yields the protein CASRLLWDRAHRIYEQYF.

This clone has ten or more counts. The rearrangement joins TRBV27 to TRBJ2-1, with 9 bases matching TRBD2. Per the germline V gene, CDR1 is MNHEY and CDR2 is SMNVEV (reference sequence). CDR3 length: 16 residues. The junction had 11 bases not matched to a gene; V was cut back by 4 bases and J by 7 bases. CDR3 in DNA: TGTGCCAGCAGTTACCTAGGCGGGAGGGTTGAGAATGAGCAGTTCTTC. Its protein product is CASSYLGGRVENEQFF.

This clone occurred many times. The chain joins TRBV5-1 to TRBJ1-1; D gene unclear. V was pared by 0 bases and J by 0 bases, with 12 bases between. This CDR3 has 16 amino acids. Looked up from germline, CDR1 is SGHRS and CDR2 is YFSETQ. This CDR3 is CASSLDLGLMNTEAFF. CDR3 nucleotide sequence: TGCGCCAGCAGCTTGGATCTAGGCTTAATGAACACTGAAGCTTTCTTT. Filled out from reference TRBV5-1 and TRBJ1-1, the complete variable domain reads KAGVTQTPRYLIKTRGQQVTLSCSPISGHRSVSWYQQTPGQGLQFLFEYFSETQRNKGNFPGRFSGRQFSNSRSEMNVSTLELGDSALYLCASSLDLGLMNTEAFFGQGTRLTVV.

This clone was observed many times. This rearrangement joins TRBV5-1 to TRBJ2-2, with D possibly being TRBD2 (6 bases). The ends were cut back, 0 bases at V and 4 bases at J, with 7 bases in the middle. Germline V lookup: CDR1 SGHRS, CDR2 YFSETQ. The CDR3 loop spans 14 amino acids. As DNA, the CDR3 is TGCGCCAGCAGCTTGGGGGACTTCACCGGGGAGCTGTTTTTT. This encodes CASSLGDFTGELFF.

The sample holds many counts of this clone. The chain carries TRBV19 and TRBJ2-6, with TRBD1 matching 12 bases. Germline V gene data show CDR1 as LNHDA and CDR2 as SQIVND (reference sequence). Trimming at V came to 4 bases and at J to 4 bases, leaving 8 bases not matched to a gene. The CDR3 covers 18 residues. Written as DNA, the CDR3 is TGTGCCAGTAGTAAAAACCGGGACAGGGGGCCCGGGGCCAACGTCCTGACTTTC. Its translation is CASSKNRDRGPGANVLTF.

In its sample, this clone was seen many times. The chain links TRBV5-6 to TRBJ2-5; no clear D. V lost 2 bases and J 5 bases, leaving 13 bases between the germline ends. CDR3 length equals 14 residues. Germline CDR1 SGHDT, CDR2 YYEEEE. CDR3 DNA: TGTGCCAGCAGCTTCCTAGAATCATACGAGACCCAGTACTTC. Translation gives CASSFLESYETQYF. Supplemented by reference TRBV5-6 and TRBJ2-5, the full variable domain reads DAGVTQSPTHLIKTRGQQVTLRCSPKSGHDTVSWYQQALGQGPQFIFQYYEEEERQRGNFPDRFSGHQFPNYSSELNVNALLLGDSALYLCASSFLESYETQYFGPGTRLLVL.

Many counts were recorded for this clone. V is TRBV18 and J is TRBJ2-7; D is possibly TRBD1 (6 bases). The CDR3 runs 13 residues. The germline gives CDR1 KGHSH, CDR2 LQKENI. With 8 bases removed from V and 3 bases from J, the gap between germline ends came to 14 bases. CDR3: CASTYGQNYEQYF. Written as DNA, the CDR3 is TGTGCCAGCACCTACGGACAGAACTACGAGCAGTACTTC.

This clone was detected many times. The chain employs TRBV9 and TRBJ2-7; 8 nucleotides agree with TRBD1. J was trimmed by 1 base and V by 3 bases; bases with no gene match: 3. Germline V lookup: CDR1 SGDLS, CDR2 YYNGEE. The CDR3 runs 14 residues. The CDR3 sequence is CASSGQGFSYEQYF. DNA of the CDR3: TGTGCCAGCAGCGGACAGGGGTTTTCCTACGAGCAGTACTTC.

This clone was counted ten times or more. The J gene is TRBJ1-1, the V gene TRBV11-2; 9 bases line up with TRBD1. This CDR3 has 13 residues. Germline-derived CDR1 and CDR2 are SGHAT and FQNNGV. Losses at the gene ends were 5 bases for V and 4 bases for J; bases not matched to a gene: 2. CDR3 DNA sequence: TGTGCCAGCAGCATGGACAGGGGCACTGAAGCTTTCTTT. Its protein product is CASSMDRGTEAFF.

Sample share makes this clone medium-sized. The V call is TRBV5-1, the J call TRBJ1-2, with 7 bases fitting TRBD1. The CDR3 runs 15 residues. The V segment lost 0 bases and the J segment 5 bases; nucleotides outside the gene matches: 7. Germline V CDR1 and CDR2: SGHRS, YFSETQ. The CDR3 DNA sequence: TGCGCCAGCAGCTTGGAGGCAGGGGGGAGGTATGGCTACACCTTC. Its translation: CASSLEAGGRYGYTF.

This clone has at least ten counts. At the DNA level, this CDR3 is encoded by other sequences in the same sample as well. The rearrangement uses TRBV14 and TRBJ2-1; 12 bases align to TRBD2. V was pared by 0 bases and J by 9 bases, with 9 bases of the junction left unmatched. Germline CDR1 and CDR2: SGHDN and FVKESK. This CDR3 region has 17 residues. The DNA of the CDR3 is TGTGCCAGCAGCCAAGAAGTATCTAGCGGGGGGGTGGGTGAGCAGTTCTTC. It codes for CASSQEVSSGGVGEQFF.

This clone was recorded many times. V gene TRBV5-1 combines with J gene TRBJ1-2, with D possibly TRBD1 on 6 matching bases. CDR3 size: 13 residues. Germline values: CDR1 SGHRS, CDR2 YFSETQ. V gave up 4 bases and J gave up 7 bases, with 14 bases separating them. This chain's CDR3 is CASSQTGEAGYTF. The CDR3 DNA follows: TGCGCCAGCAGCCAGACAGGAGAAGCTGGCTACACCTTC.

By share, this clone ranks as medium-sized. The V call is TRBV4-3, the J call TRBJ2-3, with D possibly TRBD2 on 6 matching bases. The CDR3 covers 15 residues. V was pared by 5 bases and J by 2 bases, with 14 bases between. Germline V gene sequence: CDR1 LGHNA, CDR2 YSLEER. CDR3 nucleotides: TGCGCCAGCAGCTACGGGGGAGGTAACACAGATACGCAGTATTTT. Protein sequence: CASSYGGGNTDTQYF.

This clone was seen at least ten times. The chain joins TRBV21-1 to TRBJ1-1; TRBD1 reflects the table's D call only, with no check against the DNA. TRBV21-1 is designated a pseudogene. The CDR3 runs 20 residues. The CDR3 region has the DNA TGTGCCAGCAGCAATGGTTCTCCCCGGGACAGGGGTACTTTGAACACTGAAGCTTTCTTT. It codes for CASSNGSPRDRGTLNTEAFF.

This clone was counted at least ten times. The chain joins TRBV5-4 to TRBJ2-2, with 9 bases lining up with TRBD1. With V trimmed by 5 bases and J by 5 bases, 13 bases remained unmatched. Germline CDR1 is SGHNT and CDR2 is YYREEE (reference sequence). The CDR3 has 17 amino acids. The CDR3 is CASSSPTGGLVTGELFF. The CDR3 bases are TGTGCCAGCAGTTCCCCGACAGGGGGTTTAGTTACCGGGGAGCTGTTTTTT. The variable domain in full, with the rest retrieved from reference TRBV5-4 and TRBJ2-2, is ETGVTQSPTHLIKTRGQQVTLRCSSQSGHNTVSWYQQALGQGPQFIFQYYREEENGRGNFPPRFSGLQFPNYSSELNVNALELDDSALYLCASSSPTGGLVTGELFFGEGSRLTVL.

This clone was seen at least ten times. The chain couples TRBV15 to TRBJ1-1; D is uncertain. Per germline, CDR1 LNHNV and CDR2 YYDKDF (reference sequence). Trimming pared 0 bases from V and 7 bases from J, leaving 9 bases between. This CDR3 is built from 13 residues. CDR3 nucleotide sequence: TGTGCCACCAGCAGAGATCAGTCGGGTGAAGCTTTCTTT. It is translated as CATSRDQSGEAFF.

This clone was detected ten times or more. The chain combines TRBV28 with TRBJ1-5, with unresolved D. The CDR3 is made up of 13 amino acids. V was shortened by 7 bases and J by 5 bases, with 12 bases between the two germline ends. Germline lookup yields CDR1 MDHEN and CDR2 SYDVKM. The CDR3 region has the DNA TGTGCCAGCACCCGACAAGATTATCAGCCCCAGCATTTT. It encodes CASTRQDYQPQHF.

This clone was observed at least ten times. The J gene is TRBJ2-2, the V gene TRBV5-5; 10 nucleotides match TRBD1. J was trimmed by 5 bases and V by 0 bases; bases with no gene match: 1. CDR3 length: 15 residues. From germline, CDR1 is SGHKS and CDR2 YYEKEE (reference sequence). The CDR3 region has the DNA TGTGCCAGCAGCTTGGGGACAGGGGGGACCGGGGAGCTGTTTTTT. This codes for CASSLGTGGTGELFF.

This clone has at least ten counts. The chain is built from TRBV5-1 and TRBJ1-1, with 10 positions matching TRBD1. J lost 8 bases, V lost 2 bases, and 12 bases had no gene match. CDR1 is SGHRS, CDR2 YFSETQ, per germline. The CDR3 covers 16 residues. The CDR3 protein is CASSLVTGGVRTEAFF. CDR3 sequence (DNA): TGCGCCAGCAGCTTAGTGACAGGGGGCGTGAGAACGGAAGCTTTCTTT. The whole variable domain, filled in from reference TRBV5-1 and TRBJ1-1, reads KAGVTQTPRYLIKTRGQQVTLSCSPISGHRSVSWYQQTPGQGLQFLFEYFSETQRNKGNFPGRFSGRQFSNSRSEMNVSTLELGDSALYLCASSLVTGGVRTEAFFGQGTRLTVV.

This clone showed up many times. DNA for the CDR3: TGTGCCAGAAGCTTGGACGGACAGGGAAAGAAGCAGTTCTTC. It is translated as CARSLDGQGKKQFF. This chain links TRBV5-3 with TRBJ2-1, with 8 bases fitting TRBD1. TRBV5-3 is labeled an ORF, and its function is uncertain. This CDR3 contains 14 residues. V trimming: 0 bases; J trimming: 11 bases; junction bases outside the gene matches: 7.

This clone was observed many times. This sequence joins TRBV5-1 and TRBJ2-1, with 9 bases aligning to TRBD2. CDR3 length: 15 amino acids. V dropped 3 bases and J dropped 9; count of bases not matched to a gene: 10. Germline loops: CDR1 SGHRS, CDR2 YFSETQ. The CDR3 is CASSSPGTSFGEQFF. The CDR3 DNA reads TGCGCCAGCAGCTCACCCGGGACTAGCTTTGGTGAGCAGTTCTTC.

This clone came up many times. V and J are TRBV18 and TRBJ2-5, with 16 bases identical to TRBD2. V trimming: 5 bases; J trimming: 2 bases; junction bases outside the gene matches: 8. The CDR3 length is 18 residues. Looked up from germline, CDR1 is KGHSH and CDR2 is LQKENI. The CDR3 DNA is TGTGCCAGCTCATCGGGACTAGCGGGGGGGCCGAAGCAAGAGACCCAGTACTTC. Its protein product is CASSSGLAGGPKQETQYF.

The sample holds many counts of this clone. The genes are TRBV5-1 and TRBJ2-2; 9 bases fit TRBD1. Germline lookup yields CDR1 SGHRS and CDR2 YFSETQ. The CDR3 consists of 15 residues. J was trimmed by 4 bases and V by 3 bases; bases with no gene match: 4. The CDR3: CASSSQGAVTGELFF. As DNA, the CDR3 is TGCGCCAGCAGCTCACAGGGGGCGGTCACCGGGGAGCTGTTTTTT.

This clone was counted many times. The chain links TRBV4-3 to TRBJ1-2; 7 bases line up with TRBD1. Germline V gene data show CDR1 as LGHNA and CDR2 as YSLEER. There are 15 residues in the CDR3. J lost 5 bases, V lost 0 bases, and 6 bases had no gene match. DNA for the CDR3: TGCGCCAGCAGCCAAGACGGACAGGTTTATTATGGCTACACCTTC. Amino acids: CASSQDGQVYYGYTF.

This clone was detected ten times or more. The V gene is TRBV6-1, the J gene TRBJ2-4; 9 bases align to TRBD2. The J segment lost 5 bases and the V segment lost 0 bases, leaving 8 bases of the junction unmatched. This CDR3 is built from 17 residues. Germline V CDR1 and CDR2: MNHNS, SASEGT. In DNA form, the CDR3 reads TGTGCCAGCAGTGAAGCCCTTAGACTAGCGGCCCAAAACATTCAGTACTTC. Its protein product is CASSEALRLAAQNIQYF.